Listed below are T cell receptor beta chains from one sample, sequenced in a study of T-cell memory formation after mild COVID-19. One entry per CDR3 protein results from TCRdb running MiXCR on the 5' RACE reads. The repertoire holds about 320,000 distinct CDR3 sequences, with roughly an eighth as singletons. Sequenced material: PBMCs or a T cell subset sorted from them (not recorded which). These receptors originate from a man between 18 and 29 years old who had mild COVID-19 (a few samples of this study predate the infection). Cell type and time point are not known. The CDR3 runs from the conserved cysteine through the conserved F or W. D genes are given only for firm matches. A clone size is listed for some rows: how often the clone was seen (once, few, many), or a class if it is expanded.

NA	TRBV7-2	TRBD2	TRBJ2-1	TGTGCCAGCAGCTTAGTTGCTAGCGGGGCGAATGAGCAGTTCTTC	CASSLVASGANEQFF
NA	TRBV12-3/TRBV12-4	NA	TRBJ2-3	TGTGCCAGCAGCCGAGACGGGGGAGGATCAGATACGCAGTATTTT	CASSRDGGGSDTQYF
NA	TRBV5-1	TRBD2	TRBJ2-3	TGCGCCAGCAGCGCCGGACTAGCAGAGAGCACAGATACGCAGTATTTT	CASSAGLAESTDTQYF
NA	TRBV12-3/TRBV12-4	NA	TRBJ2-7	TGTGCCAGCAGACCGACGGAGAACTACGAGCAGTACTTC	CASRPTENYEQYF
few	TRBV7-6	NA	TRBJ1-6	TGTGCCAGCAGCTTCCGCGAGGGAACCTATAATTCACCCCTCCACTTT	CASSFREGTYNSPLHF
few	TRBV20-1	TRBD2	TRBJ2-1	TGCAGTGGTCAAGCGGGGGGGCCTGGCTATGAGCAGTTCTTC	CSGQAGGPGYEQFF
few	TRBV20-1	TRBD2	TRBJ2-7	TGCAGTGCTCTCGGGGGGGCCCCCTCCTACGAGCAGTACTTC	CSALGGAPSYEQYF
few	TRBV10-3	NA	TRBJ1-2	TGTGCCATCAATGAGGGATCCTCTGGCTACACCTTC	CAINEGSSGYTF
NA	TRBV12-3/TRBV12-4	NA	TRBJ1-1	TGTGCCAGCAGTTTTCATGCAGGGCGAACTGAAGCTTTCTTT	CASSFHAGRTEAFF
NA	TRBV4-3	NA	TRBJ1-2	TGCGCCAGCAGCCAAGATTTTCGGGGCTTAAACTATGGCTACACCTTC	CASSQDFRGLNYGYTF
NA	TRBV25-1	TRBD2	TRBJ2-1	TGTGCCAGCAGTGATCGGGGGGATGTTACTAGCGGGGCCTACAATGAGCAGTTCTTC	CASSDRGDVTSGAYNEQFF
few	TRBV7-6	TRBD2	TRBJ2-3	TGTGCCAGCAGCCCGGGACTAGCGCGTACAGATACGCAGTATTTT	CASSPGLARTDTQYF
few	TRBV29-1	NA	TRBJ1-1	TGCAGCGTTGGGGCAGCGGGCATGAACACTGAAGCTTTCTTT	CSVGAAGMNTEAFF
few	TRBV21-1	NA	TRBJ2-6	TGTGCCAGCAGTAGACGACAGGGCTTCTCTGGGGCCAACGTCCTGACTTTC	CASSRRQGFSGANVLTF
few	TRBV20-1	TRBD2	TRBJ2-5	TGCAGTGCTAGACGGACGACTAGCGGGGGGGCAGGAGAGACCCAGTACTTC	CSARRTTSGGAGETQYF
few	TRBV5-1	NA	TRBJ2-5	TGCGCCAGCAGCTTGGAACAGAGGGGAGAGACCCAGTACTTC	CASSLEQRGETQYF
many	TRBV5-1	NA	TRBJ2-5	TGCGCCAGCAGCTTGGCGTCGCAGGAGACCCAGTACTTC	CASSLASQETQYF
few	TRBV3-1	NA	TRBJ1-6	TGTGCCAGCAGCCAAGATATTAATTCACCCCTCCACTTT	CASSQDINSPLHF
few	TRBV29-1	TRBD1	TRBJ2-3	TGCAGCGTGGCTCGGGACAGGAGCACAGATACGCAGTATTTT	CSVARDRSTDTQYF
NA	TRBV28	NA	TRBJ1-2	TGTGCCAGCAGTTTAGGGGGGGCGCAGGGCTATGGCTACACCTTC	CASSLGGAQGYGYTF
many	TRBV7-2	NA	TRBJ2-5	TGTGCCAGCAGCTTAGAGGGGCAGTCGGAGACCCAGTACTTC	CASSLEGQSETQYF
NA	TRBV5-1	TRBD1	TRBJ1-1	TGCGCCAGCAGCTCGCGGGACAGGGCCACTGAAGCTTTCTTT	CASSSRDRATEAFF
NA	TRBV29-1	TRBD1	TRBJ1-4	TGCAGCGTTGCCAGGGGGCTGACTAATGAAAAACTGTTTTTT	CSVARGLTNEKLFF
NA	TRBV6-2/TRBV6-3	NA	TRBJ1-2	TGTGCCAGCATCGAAACAGGGAATATCGGCTATGGCTACACCTTC	CASIETGNIGYGYTF
few	TRBV29-1	TRBD1	TRBJ2-4	TGCAGCGTTGAAAGGGACAGGGGAAACATTCAGTACTTC	CSVERDRGNIQYF
NA	TRBV7-2	TRBD2	TRBJ2-1	TGTGCCAGCAGCACCAGCGGGGATTACAATGAGCAGTTCTTC	CASSTSGDYNEQFF
NA	TRBV4-1	NA	TRBJ1-6	TGCGCCAGCAGCCGGGGAGCCTATAATTCACCCCTCCACTTT	CASSRGAYNSPLHF
NA	TRBV5-1	NA	TRBJ1-5	TGCGCCAGCAGCCCCACGGGGGGAGGGAGTGGCAATCAGCCCCAGCATTTT	CASSPTGGGSGNQPQHF
many	TRBV6-5	NA	TRBJ1-4	TGTGCCTCGCGGTTGGGGAGGCGTGAAAAACTGTTTTTT	CASRLGRREKLFF
few	TRBV4-1	NA	TRBJ2-2	TGCGCCAGCAGCCAAGTAACGAGGAACACCGGGGAGCTGTTTTTT	CASSQVTRNTGELFF
NA	TRBV7-2	NA	TRBJ1-5	TGTGCCAGCAGCCTTATGTATCAGCCCCAGCATTTT	CASSLMYQPQHF
NA	TRBV4-1	NA	TRBJ1-2	TGCGCCAGCAGCCCTATCTTGGGCGGCTACACCTTC	CASSPILGGYTF
NA	TRBV9	TRBD2	TRBJ2-7	TGTGCCAGCAGCGGGGGAGGGACTAGCCCCTACGAGCAGTACTTC	CASSGGGTSPYEQYF